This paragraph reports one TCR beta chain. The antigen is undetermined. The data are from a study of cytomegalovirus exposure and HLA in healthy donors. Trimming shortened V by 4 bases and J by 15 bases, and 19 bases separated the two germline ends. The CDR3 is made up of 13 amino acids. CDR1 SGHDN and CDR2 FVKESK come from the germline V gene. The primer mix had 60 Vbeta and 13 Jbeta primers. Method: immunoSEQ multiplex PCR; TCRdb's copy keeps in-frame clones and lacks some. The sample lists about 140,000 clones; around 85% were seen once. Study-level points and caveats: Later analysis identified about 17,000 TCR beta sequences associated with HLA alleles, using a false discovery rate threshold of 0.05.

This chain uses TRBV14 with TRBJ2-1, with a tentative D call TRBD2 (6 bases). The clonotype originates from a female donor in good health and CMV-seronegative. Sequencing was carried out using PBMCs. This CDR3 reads CASSPGGAERLFF. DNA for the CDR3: TGTGCCAGCAGCCCAGGAGGGGCAGAGCGGTTGTTCTTC.